Listed below are T cell receptor beta chains from one sample, sequenced in a study of technical replicates of blood from a few donors. Measured with immunoSEQ multiplex PCR; TCRdb has only the in-frame clones, and not every one. Found here are tens of thousands of clones, almost 96% of them singletons; the top ten hold 0.36%. Sequencing was performed on T cells isolated from PBMCs. The source is a human donor in good health. CDR3s include the opening cysteine and the closing phenylalanine or tryptophan. Fields, in order: CDR3 DNA, CDR3 protein, D gene, clone size, J gene, V gene. A D gene is named only where the DNA matches it firmly. Some rows have no size entry. The others give once, few or many, or a class for an expanded clone.

TGTGCCAGCAGATACCGGGACAGGGCGAGAGAAAAACTGTTTTTT	CASRYRDRAREKLFF	TRBD1	NA	TRBJ1-4	TRBV28
TGTGCCAGCAGCTGGAGGGTTGGCGAGCAGTACTTC	CASSWRVGEQYF	NA	NA	TRBJ2-7	TRBV7-2
TGTGCCAGCGGAGGGGCGTGGGATCAGCCCCAGCATTTT	CASGGAWDQPQHF	NA	NA	TRBJ1-5	TRBV27
TGTGCCAGCAGCCTAGGAATTAGCGGGAGATTGGGCACAGATACGCAGTATTTT	CASSLGISGRLGTDTQYF	TRBD2	NA	TRBJ2-3	TRBV5-4
TGTGCCAGCAAAGAAGCGGGGCCCCCTTATACGCAGTATTTT	CASKEAGPPYTQYF	TRBD2	NA	TRBJ2-3	TRBV6-5
TGTGCCAGCAGTTACGCGGGACTCCACGAGCAGTACTTC	CASSYAGLHEQYF	NA	NA	TRBJ2-7	TRBV6-5
TGTGCCAGCAGCTTGGATCGGGGTGGGCGCTACGAGCAGTACTTC	CASSLDRGGRYEQYF	NA	NA	TRBJ2-7	TRBV5-4
TGTGCCACCAGCAGAGAATTCTCCCTCTCAGATACGCAGTATTTT	CATSREFSLSDTQYF	NA	NA	TRBJ2-3	TRBV15
TGTGCCAGTAGTATTGGAGGGATGAGCAATCAGCCCCAGCATTTT	CASSIGGMSNQPQHF	NA	NA	TRBJ1-5	TRBV19
TGTGCCAGCAGCGTAAAAGCGGGACTATCCTACAATGAGCAGTTCTTC	CASSVKAGLSYNEQFF	TRBD2	NA	TRBJ2-1	TRBV9
TGTGCCAGCAGCTTCCCGGAGGCACCCATTCAGTACTTC	CASSFPEAPIQYF	NA	NA	TRBJ2-4	TRBV11-2
TGTGCTAGTGGTTTGGGCGGGGGAAATACGCAGTATTTT	CASGLGGGNTQYF	TRBD2	NA	TRBJ2-3	TRBV12-5
TGTGCCAGCTCACCGACTAGCGGGCCTTACAATGAGCAGTTCTTC	CASSPTSGPYNEQFF	TRBD2	NA	TRBJ2-1	TRBV18
TGTGCCAGCAGCGGAGGGGACAGGCAGGTGGAGCTGTTTTTT	CASSGGDRQVELFF	TRBD1	once	TRBJ2-2	TRBV9
TGTGCCAGCAGCTTCCGGAAAACTAGCGCTTACTACGAGCAGTACTTC	CASSFRKTSAYYEQYF	TRBD2	NA	TRBJ2-7	TRBV7-6
TGTGCCAGCAGCCCGGACAGCTACGAGCAGTACTTC	CASSPDSYEQYF	NA	NA	TRBJ2-7	TRBV28
TGTGCCAGCAGCGAGCCCCGGGAGGGTGGGCTTAATGAAAAACTGTTTTTT	CASSEPREGGLNEKLFF	NA	NA	TRBJ1-4	TRBV9
TGTGCCAGCAGTTTCGACAGGGGTATCAGCAATGAGCAGTTCTTC	CASSFDRGISNEQFF	TRBD1	NA	TRBJ2-1	TRBV28
TGTGCCAGCAGTGAGTCCAGGGAGGCCTACGAGCAGTACTTC	CASSESREAYEQYF	NA	NA	TRBJ2-7	TRBV6-1
TGTGCCAGCAGCCACTTTGGCGGGTCCTCGGACGAGCAGTACTTC	CASSHFGGSSDEQYF	NA	NA	TRBJ2-7	TRBV7-2
TGTGCCAGCAGCTCGGGACTAGCAAGCGGGACCGGGGAGCTGTTTTTT	CASSSGLASGTGELFF	TRBD2	NA	TRBJ2-2	TRBV7-3
TGTGCCAGTAGTATAGCTGGGCAGGGGAAAGCTTTCTTT	CASSIAGQGKAFF	NA	NA	TRBJ1-1	TRBV19
TGTGCCAGCAGCTTATACTCCGATACGCAGTATTTT	CASSLYSDTQYF	NA	NA	TRBJ2-3	TRBV7-2
TGTGCCATCAGTGAGTCGATAGGGATCGGGGACGAGCAGTACTTC	CAISESIGIGDEQYF	NA	NA	TRBJ2-7	TRBV10-3
TGCGCCAGCAGCTTGGTGGACAGGGCAGTCAATGAGCAGTTCTTC	CASSLVDRAVNEQFF	TRBD1	NA	TRBJ2-1	TRBV5-1
TGCGCCAGCAGCGTAGCGGCGGTTAATGAAAAACTGTTTTTT	CASSVAAVNEKLFF	NA	NA	TRBJ1-4	TRBV5-1
TGCAGCGTTATTGGCAGGGGGGCTAACTATGGCTACACCTTC	CSVIGRGANYGYTF	TRBD1	NA	TRBJ1-2	TRBV29-1
TGTGCCACCAGCAGACTACAGGAGGGCCAAGAGACCCAGTACTTC	CATSRLQEGQETQYF	NA	once	TRBJ2-5	TRBV15
TGTGCCAGCAGCGTAAACGGGAGGGCGAACACCGGGGAGCTGTTTTTT	CASSVNGRANTGELFF	TRBD2	NA	TRBJ2-2	TRBV9
TGTGCCAGCAGCTTTGGCAGGCCGAATCAGCCCCAGCATTTT	CASSFGRPNQPQHF	NA	NA	TRBJ1-5	TRBV13
TGTGCCAGCAGTGAGACGGCGGGTGTTTTGGACGAGCAGTACTTC	CASSETAGVLDEQYF	NA	NA	TRBJ2-7	TRBV25-1
TGTGCCTGGAGTGAGACGGGGGGGAGCACTGAAGCTTTCTTT	CAWSETGGSTEAFF	NA	NA	TRBJ1-1	TRBV30
TGTGCCAGCAGTTACGAAGGCGGCTCTGGGGCCAACGTCCTGACTTTC	CASSYEGGSGANVLTF	NA	NA	TRBJ2-6	TRBV6-5
TGCAGCGTTAGAACAGGGGGGACTGAAGCTTTCTTT	CSVRTGGTEAFF	TRBD1	NA	TRBJ1-1	TRBV29-1
TGTGCCAGCAGCAAAGAGGGACAGGGATTCGTGCACTATGGCTACACCTTC	CASSKEGQGFVHYGYTF	NA	NA	TRBJ1-2	TRBV21-1
TGTGCCAGCAGCTTGGCAGGTAGCAATGAGCAGTTCTTC	CASSLAGSNEQFF	NA	NA	TRBJ2-1	TRBV5-4
TGTGCCAGCAGTTACTCGCCGAGACAGGGATTCGAGCAGTACTTC	CASSYSPRQGFEQYF	TRBD1	NA	TRBJ2-7	TRBV6-6
TGTGCCAGCAGCGGTCCGGGACTAGCGGTGATTAGCTCCTACAATGAGCAGTTCTTC	CASSGPGLAVISSYNEQFF	TRBD2	NA	TRBJ2-1	TRBV9
TGTGCCTGGATTTCCCCTAGCTCCTACAATGAGCAGTTCTTC	CAWISPSSYNEQFF	NA	NA	TRBJ2-1	TRBV30
TGTGCCATCAGTGGGCAGGGGGCTCAGCCCCAGCATTTT	CAISGQGAQPQHF	TRBD1	NA	TRBJ1-5	TRBV10-3
TGCAGCGTAGGGGACAGGGTCTATGGCTACACCTTC	CSVGDRVYGYTF	TRBD1	NA	TRBJ1-2	TRBV29-1
TGCAGCGTCGGCGCCACTAGCGGCTCCTACAATGAGCAGTTCTTC	CSVGATSGSYNEQFF	TRBD2	NA	TRBJ2-1	TRBV29-1